These 25 T cell receptor beta chains were all obtained from the same sample, sequenced in a study of T cell clonality in common variable immunodeficiency. The data were produced by immunoSEQ multiplex PCR, yet TCRdb's version contains in-frame clones alone and is incomplete. The sample was found to contain about 52,000 clones, and every one recurs. Material for sequencing was peripheral blood mononuclear cells. All receptors derive from a person between 18 and 75 years old in good health.

This clone was counted many times. The read comes to an end 3 residues before the CDR3 does, leaving the germline J gene to fill in the end. The chain links TRBV30 to TRBJ2-7, with a possible D match to TRBD1 (6 bases). Between the trimmed V and J ends, which lost 4 bases and 2 bases, there was a span of 12 bases. CDR3 size: 13 residues. Germline V CDR1 and CDR2: GTSNPN, SVGIG (reference sequence). CDR3: CAWKQGVAYEQYF. Incomplete CDR3 DNA: TGTGCCTGGAAACAGGGAGTTGCCTACGAG.

This clone has ten or more counts. The DNA ends 3 residues before the CDR3 does, and the rest of the CDR3 is filled in from the germline J gene. The rearrangement uses TRBV19 and TRBJ2-1, with 10 positions matching TRBD2. The trim removed 2 bases at V and 8 bases at J, leaving 9 bases unmatched. The CDR3 runs to 16 residues. Germline CDR1 LNHDA, CDR2 SQIVND (reference sequence). The CDR3 sequence is CASSIKTSGMGYEQFF. The covered CDR3 bases are TGTGCCAGTAGTATAAAAACTAGCGGGATGGGATATGAG.

This clone was observed a handful of times. Read coverage stops 3 residues before the CDR3 terminus; the germline J gene supplies the remainder. The chain uses TRBV5-8 and TRBJ2-5; 12 bases are shared with TRBD2. Looked up from germline, CDR1 is SGHTS and CDR2 is YDEGEE. V was clipped by 6 bases and J by 5 bases; unmatched bases: 8. This CDR3 spans 15 amino acids. CDR3 amino acids: CASTGLAGYRETQYF. Partial CDR3 DNA: TGTGCCAGCACCGGACTAGCGGGGTACCGTGAGACC.

As to this clone: This may come from a read error, since a much larger clone is one base off. The DNA ends 3 residues before the CDR3 does, and the rest of the CDR3 is filled in from the germline J gene. V and J are TRBV5-1 and TRBJ2-5; tentative D call: TRBD1 (5 bases). The CDR3 contains 15 residues. The germline V gene has CDR1 SGHRS and CDR2 YFSETQ. Partial CDR3 DNA: TGCGCCAGCAGCTATGTGACAGCAACCACAGATACC. Protein product: CASSYVTATTDT. Given in full, the CDR3 is CASSYVTATTDTQYF.

This clone was seen ten or more times. The read stops 3 residues short of the end of the CDR3; the missing end is completed from the germline J gene. V usage is TRBV12-3 or TRBV12-4 and J usage is TRBJ2-1, with 7 nucleotides matching TRBD2. The ends lost 6 bases at V and 8 bases at J; junction bases unmatched: 16. This CDR3 is built from 16 residues. Here the CDR3 reads CASSPLTAGEYYEQFF. The sequenced CDR3 bases are TGTGCCAGCAGCCCCCTGACCGCGGGGGAGTACTATGAG.

This clone was observed many times. The CDR3 end lies 3 residues beyond the end of the read and is filled in from the germline J gene. V and J are TRBV14 and TRBJ2-3; 7 positions agree with TRBD2. The trim removed 4 bases at V and 7 bases at J, leaving 8 bases unmatched. Looked up from germline, CDR1 is SGHDN and CDR2 is FVKESK. There are 14 residues in the CDR3. The CDR3 region is CASSPGTKQNTQYF. Incomplete CDR3 DNA: TGTGCCAGCAGCCCCGGGACTAAACAGAATACG.

The table lists this clone with many counts. The CDR3 reads CASRDRVNEKLFF. Incomplete CDR3 DNA: TGTGCCAGTAGGGACAGGGTTAATGAAAAA. The rearrangement uses TRBV19 and TRBJ1-4, with 8 bases identical to TRBD1. The CDR3 end lies 3 residues beyond the end of the read and is filled in from the germline J gene. This CDR3 is built from 13 residues. J gave up 4 bases and V 6 bases, and 1 base lay outside the gene matches. Germline V CDR1 and CDR2: LNHDA, SQIVND (reference sequence).

This clone was recorded at least ten times. The DNA read from the CDR3 is TGTGCCAGCTCACCAGAACCCGTTCAGACC. This translates into CASSPEPVQT. The full CDR3 protein is CASSPEPVQTIYF. The rearrangement links TRBV18 to TRBJ1-3; D is undetermined. The CDR3 end is not reached by the read, which stops 3 residues before it; the germline J gene fills it in. This CDR3 has 13 residues. Germline V lookup: CDR1 KGHSH, CDR2 LQKENI.

This clone was counted ten times or more. From the germline J gene comes the end of the CDR3, since the read stops 3 residues before it. The chain couples TRBV11-2 to TRBJ2-1; 7 bases align to TRBD2. The junction had 4 bases not matched to a gene; V was cut back by 3 bases and J by 5 bases. The germline V gene encodes CDR1 SGHAT and CDR2 FQNNGV. The CDR3 extends over 14 amino acids. CDR3 bases read: TGTGCCAGCAGCTTCCAGCGGGGAGACAATGAG. Encoded protein: CASSFQRGDNE. The whole CDR3 region reads CASSFQRGDNEQFF.

This clone showed up many times. The read ends 3 residues before the CDR3 terminus; that terminus is restored from the germline J gene. The chain recombines TRBV18 with TRBJ1-2, with 8 positions matching TRBD1. The trim removed 6 bases at V and 4 bases at J, leaving 16 bases unmatched. Germline-derived CDR1 and CDR2 are KGHSH and LQKENI. CDR3 length equals 17 residues. CDR3 residues: CASSLHRPGQGAYGYTF. The part of the CDR3 DNA that was read is TGTGCCAGCTCGCTACACAGGCCCGGCCAGGGGGCCTATGGC.

This clone was found a few times. Possible read error: a much larger clone is one base away. The read falls 3 residues short of the CDR3 end, and the missing part is taken from the germline J gene. This rearrangement joins TRBV2 to TRBJ2-1; D might be TRBD1 (5 bases). CDR1 SNHLY and CDR2 FYNNEI come from the germline V gene. Trimming left V 11 bases short and J 6 bases short, with 26 bases between. There are 16 residues in the CDR3. The CDR3 bases that were read are TGTGCCGGCATGAGTCCCCCTGGGGCCGAGGTCAATGAG. This sequence encodes CAGMSPPGAEVNE. Given in full, the CDR3 is CAGMSPPGAEVNEQFF.

This clone was found many times. The observed sequence ends 3 residues before the CDR3 terminus, with the missing tail filled in from the germline J gene. The chain combines TRBV19 with TRBJ1-2; 12 bases match TRBD1. With V trimmed by 3 bases and J by 7 bases, 3 bases remained unmatched. The germline V gene has CDR1 LNHDA and CDR2 SQIVND (reference sequence). The CDR3 is made up of 14 amino acids. The CDR3 here is CASSMGQGAFGYTF. The DNA read from the CDR3 is TGTGCCAGTAGTATGGGACAGGGGGCTTTTGGC. The variable domain in full, with the rest retrieved from reference TRBV19 and TRBJ1-2, is DGGITQSPKYLFRKEGQNVTLSCEQNLNHDAMYWYRQDPGQGLRLIYYSQIVNDFQKGDIAEGYSVSREKKESFPLTVTSAQKNPTAFYLCASSMGQGAFGYTFGSGTRLTVV.

This clone rates as medium-sized. The missing CDR3 end, 3 residues past where the read stops, is filled in from the germline J gene. The gene calls are TRBV7-3 and TRBJ2-1; 7 nucleotides match TRBD2. CDR3 size: 14 residues. Losses at the gene ends were 9 bases for V and 2 bases for J; bases not matched to a gene: 7. CDR1 and CDR2 from the germline V gene are SGHTA and FQGTGA. The covered CDR3 bases are TGTGCCAGGGGGGGGGTGGGGGCCTACAATGAG. This codes for CARGGVGAYNE. The whole CDR3 protein is CARGGVGAYNEQFF.

This clone was seen repeatedly, ten times or more. The read gets to within 3 residues of the CDR3 end, and the germline J gene fills in the rest. J is TRBJ2-7 and V is TRBV6-2 or TRBV6-3, with TRBD1 identical over 7 bases. The CDR3 is 15 amino acids. CDR1 and CDR2 from the germline V gene are MNHEY and SVGEGT. With V trimmed by 7 bases and J by 6 bases, 15 bases remained unmatched. CDR3 residues: CASTPSDSPGGEQYF. CDR3 bases read: TGTGCCAGCACACCCTCGGACAGCCCAGGGGGCGAG.

This clone was found many times. The CDR3 extends 3 residues past the end of the read, so its final part is completed from the germline J gene. The chain is built from TRBV6-2 or TRBV6-3 and TRBJ2-2, with 8 bases matching TRBD2. V lost 2 bases, J lost 0 bases, and 5 bases stayed unmatched. Germline CDR1 is MNHEY and CDR2 is SVGEGT. The CDR3 is 17 amino acids. The sequenced CDR3 bases are TGTGCCAGCAGTTACAAGCGGGGGACTCCGAACACCGGGGAG. Translating it yields CASSYKRGTPNTGE. From start to end, the CDR3 is CASSYKRGTPNTGELFF.

This clone was seen repeatedly, ten times or more. The missing CDR3 end, 3 residues past where the read stops, is filled in from the germline J gene. This rearrangement joins TRBV19 to TRBJ2-1; 8 bases line up with TRBD2. The V gene's germline CDR1 is LNHDA and CDR2 SQIVND (reference sequence). This CDR3 region has 15 residues. J lost 5 bases, V lost 7 bases, and 10 bases had no gene match. The CDR3 spells CASNPSGLDNNEQFF. The part of the CDR3 DNA that was read is TGTGCCAGTAATCCTTCGGGACTAGACAACAATGAG.

This clone was recorded many times. The read ends 3 residues shy of where the CDR3 ends; the end is completed using the germline J gene. The J gene is TRBJ1-2, the V gene TRBV5-1; 9 nucleotides line up with TRBD1. The germline CDR1 and CDR2 sequences are SGHRS and YFSETQ. The CDR3 has 14 amino acids. The part of the CDR3 DNA that was read is TGCGCCAGCAGCTCGGACAGGGGCGGTAGGGGC. Protein: CASSSDRGGRG. The entire CDR3 sequence reads CASSSDRGGRGYTF. Variable domain in full (rest from reference TRBV5-1 and TRBJ1-2): KAGVTQTPRYLIKTRGQQVTLSCSPISGHRSVSWYQQTPGQGLQFLFEYFSETQRNKGNFPGRFSGRQFSNSRSEMNVSTLELGDSALYLCASSSDRGGRGYTFGSGTRLTVV.

This clone showed up many times. Read coverage stops 3 residues before the CDR3 terminus; the germline J gene supplies the remainder. This chain joins TRBV2 and TRBJ2-4, with 7 bases aligning to TRBD2. Unmatched junction bases numbered 13, after V lost 11 bases and J lost 9 bases. CDR1 and CDR2 from the germline V gene are SNHLY and FYNNEI. CDR3 length: 13 residues. Incomplete CDR3 DNA: TGTGCCTCACGGTTCGGGGGGTCCCCCATT. Its protein product is CASRFGGSPI. In full, the CDR3 reads CASRFGGSPIQYF.

This clone was counted ten times or more. The CDR3 is cut off 3 residues early in the read; its end comes from the germline J gene. The V call is TRBV5-1, the J call TRBJ2-3, with D hard to call. Trimming shortened V by 3 bases and J by 2 bases, and 7 bases separated the two germline ends. Looked up from germline, CDR1 is SGHRS and CDR2 is YFSETQ. The CDR3 is 13 residues long. The sequenced part of the CDR3 DNA is TGCGCCAGCAGCTCTACCATCACAGATACG. Residues: CASSSTITDT. The whole CDR3 region reads CASSSTITDTQYF.

This clone was recorded many times. From the germline J gene comes the end of the CDR3, since the read stops 3 residues before it. This chain joins TRBV7-9 and TRBJ2-1; 7 bases match TRBD2. Germline CDR1 and CDR2: SEHNR and FQNEAQ (reference sequence). Trimming at V came to 4 bases and at J to 6 bases, leaving 6 bases not matched to a gene. This CDR3 is built from 14 residues. The DNA read from the CDR3 is TGTGCCAGCAGCTCAGGACTAGTCGGCAATGAG. It is translated as CASSSGLVGNE. The entire CDR3 protein reads CASSSGLVGNEQFF.

At least ten counts were recorded for this clone. The CDR3: CSARDLGGETQYF. The CDR3 bases that were read are TGCAGTGCTAGAGATTTGGGGGGAGAGACC. The chain couples TRBV20-1 to TRBJ2-5, with D possibly TRBD2 on 6 matching bases. From the germline J gene comes the end of the CDR3, since the read stops 3 residues before it. Germline V gene data show CDR1 as DFQATT and CDR2 as SNEGSKA (reference sequence). This CDR3 contains 13 residues. V lost 0 bases, J lost 4 bases, and 9 bases lay in between.

This clone was seen a few times. The DNA read from the CDR3 is TGTGCCAGCAGCTTAAGCAGGCCGCCTGAA. Translating gives CASSLSRPPE. The whole CDR3 region reads CASSLSRPPEAFF. V usage is TRBV7-9 and J usage is TRBJ1-1; D not resolved. The read terminates 3 residues before the CDR3 end, so the remaining end is supplied by the germline J gene. The CDR3 totals 13 residues. The germline CDR1 and CDR2 sequences are SEHNR and FQNEAQ (reference sequence). The V and J ends lost 2 bases and 6 bases respectively, with 10 bases between them.

This clone has ten or more counts. An end of the junction differs from the germline gene, which may be a read error. The read ends 3 residues early relative to the CDR3; the germline J gene fills the gap. This chain connects TRBV4-2 to TRBJ2-5, with D tentatively TRBD1 (6 bases). CDR1 and CDR2 from the germline V gene are LGHNA and YNFKEQ. This CDR3 has 15 amino acids. The CDR3 DNA, read in part, is TGCGCCAGCAGCCATGTGAGGTCCAGGGGAGAGACC. Translated: CASSHVRSRGET. The full CDR3 sequence reads CASSHVRSRGETQYF.

This clone was recorded many times. The read finishes 3 residues shy of the CDR3 end, and the germline J gene is used to complete it. This rearrangement joins TRBV20-1 to TRBJ1-1; 9 positions agree with TRBD1. The germline V gene encodes CDR1 DFQATT and CDR2 SNEGSKA (reference sequence). CDR3 length equals 15 residues. Germline trimming cut 3 bases from V and 0 bases from J; bases unmatched to any gene: 5. CDR3 in amino acids: CSASRQGDLNTEAFF. CDR3 DNA (partial): TGCAGTGCTAGCCGACAGGGGGACTTGAACACTGAA.

This clone was observed a handful of times. Coverage ceases 3 residues before the CDR3 finishes, and the germline J gene fills in the end. The V gene is TRBV18, the J gene TRBJ2-3; unclear D gene. The CDR3 spans 15 residues. Germline V gene sequence: CDR1 KGHSH, CDR2 LQKENI. The CDR3 is CASSPNAESQETQYF. The sequenced part of the CDR3 DNA is TGTGCCAGCTCACCAAACGCTGAGTCACAAGAGACG.